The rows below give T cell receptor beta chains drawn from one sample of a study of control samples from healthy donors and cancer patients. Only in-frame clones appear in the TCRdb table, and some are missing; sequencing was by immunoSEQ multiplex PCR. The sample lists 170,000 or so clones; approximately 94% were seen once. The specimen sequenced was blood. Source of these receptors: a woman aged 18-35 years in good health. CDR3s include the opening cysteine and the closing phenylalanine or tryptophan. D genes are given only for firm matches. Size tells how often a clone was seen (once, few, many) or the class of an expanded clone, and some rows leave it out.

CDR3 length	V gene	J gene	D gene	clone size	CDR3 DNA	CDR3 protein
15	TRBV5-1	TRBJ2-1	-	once	TGCGCCAGCAGCTTGTGGGCTGACTCCTACAATGAGCAGTTCTTC	CASSLWADSYNEQFF
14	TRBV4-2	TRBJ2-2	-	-	TGTGCCAGCAGCCGAACAGAGAACACCGGGGAGCTGTTTTTT	CASSRTENTGELFF
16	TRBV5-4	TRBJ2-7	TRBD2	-	TGTGCCAGCAGCTCCCTGTTGGGGCGGGGGTCCTACGAGCAGTACTTC	CASSSLLGRGSYEQYF
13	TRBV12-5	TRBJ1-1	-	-	TGTGCTAGTGGTCTGACGGGGAACACTGAAGCTTTCTTT	CASGLTGNTEAFF
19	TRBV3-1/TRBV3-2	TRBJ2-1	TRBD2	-	TGTGCCAGCAGCCAAGATATGGGGACTAGCGGGAGGGCCAGAAATGAGCAGTTCTTC	CASSQDMGTSGRARNEQFF
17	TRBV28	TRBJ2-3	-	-	TGTGCCAGCAGTCTCCCAGGAGCGGTTGGACTTACAGATACGCAGTATTTT	CASSLPGAVGLTDTQYF
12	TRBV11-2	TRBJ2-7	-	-	TGTGCCAGCAGCTTAGATGGGGACGAGCAGTACTTC	CASSLDGDEQYF
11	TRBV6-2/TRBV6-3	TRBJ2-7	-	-	TGTGCCAGCAGTAGGCGGGACGAGCAGTACTTC	CASSRRDEQYF
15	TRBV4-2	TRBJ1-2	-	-	TGTGCCAGCAGCCAAGATCGGCGGGGAGGCTATGGCTACACCTTC	CASSQDRRGGYGYTF
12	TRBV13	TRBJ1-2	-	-	TGTGCCAGCAGCCCGACGGGGAATGGCTACACCTTC	CASSPTGNGYTF
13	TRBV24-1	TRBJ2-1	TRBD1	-	TGTGCCACCAGCAAAGACAGGGTAGGTGAGCAGTTCTTC	CATSKDRVGEQFF
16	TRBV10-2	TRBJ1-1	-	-	TGCGCCGCCGAGGGGGGCCCGATGAAGATTAACACTGAAGCTTTCTTT	CAAEGGPMKINTEAFF
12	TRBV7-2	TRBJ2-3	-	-	TGTGCCAGCAGCTCCCTGCGAGATACGCAGTATTTT	CASSSLRDTQYF
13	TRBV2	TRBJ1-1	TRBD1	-	TGTGCCAACAGGGGAAGGAAGAACACTGAAGCTTTCTTT	CANRGRKNTEAFF
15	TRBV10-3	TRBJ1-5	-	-	TGTGCCATCAGTGATCACGATATTAGCAATCAGCCCCAGCATTTT	CAISDHDISNQPQHF
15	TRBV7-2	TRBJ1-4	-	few	TGTGCCAGCAGCTTAGCGGGGGGGGTAAATGAAAAACTGTTTTTT	CASSLAGGVNEKLFF
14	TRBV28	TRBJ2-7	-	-	TGTGCCAGCAGTTTAATGGACACTACCTACGAGCAGTACTTC	CASSLMDTTYEQYF
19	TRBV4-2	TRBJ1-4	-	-	TGTGCCAGCAGCCAAGGAGGCGGCCGGTATCTTGCAACTAATGAAAAACTGTTTTTT	CASSQGGGRYLATNEKLFF
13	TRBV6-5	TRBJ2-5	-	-	TGTGCCAGCAGTTACCCCGGCGGGGAGACCCAGTACTTC	CASSYPGGETQYF
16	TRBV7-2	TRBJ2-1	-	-	TGTGCCAGCAGTTCGCAGGGAGCCGTCTCCTACAATGAGCAGTTCTTC	CASSSQGAVSYNEQFF
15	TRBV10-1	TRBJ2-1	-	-	TGCGCCAGCAGTACCGCAGGGGTAGGCTTTAATGAGCAGTTCTTC	CASSTAGVGFNEQFF
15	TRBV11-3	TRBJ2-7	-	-	TGTGCCAGCAGTTACTACCGGGACCCCCCTTACGAGCAGTACTTC	CASSYYRDPPYEQYF
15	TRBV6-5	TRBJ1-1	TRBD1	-	TGTGCCAGCAATTCCCGGACAGGGGGCATCACTGAAGCTTTCTTT	CASNSRTGGITEAFF
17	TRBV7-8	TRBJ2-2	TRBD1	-	TGTGCCAGCAGCTTAGCAACAGGGGCAGCGAACACCGGGGAGCTGTTTTTT	CASSLATGAANTGELFF
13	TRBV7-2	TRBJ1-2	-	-	TGTGCCAGCAGCCCCGACCTCAACTATGGCTACACCTTC	CASSPDLNYGYTF
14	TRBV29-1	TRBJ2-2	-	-	TGCAGCGCCCGAAGAGGGAAAAACACCGGGGAGCTGTTTTTT	CSARRGKNTGELFF
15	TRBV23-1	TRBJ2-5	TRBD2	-	TGCGCCAGCAGTCACCCGAGGGAGGGGTGGGAGACCCAGTACTTC	CASSHPREGWETQYF
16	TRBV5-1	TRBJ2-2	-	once	TGCGCCAGCAGCTCGTATGGGAAAGGGGGCACCGGGGAGCTGTTTTTT	CASSSYGKGGTGELFF
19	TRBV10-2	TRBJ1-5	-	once	TGCGCCAGCAGTGCGGTTGGTCTTAACAACTATCTTAGCAATCAGCCCCAGCATTTT	CASSAVGLNNYLSNQPQHF
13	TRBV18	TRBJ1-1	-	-	TGTGCCAGCTCGCGCGGGCCGAACACTGAAGCTTTCTTT	CASSRGPNTEAFF
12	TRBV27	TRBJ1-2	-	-	TGTGCCAGCAGAGGTCGGGGGTATGGCTACACCTTC	CASRGRGYGYTF
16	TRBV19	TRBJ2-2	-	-	TGTGCCAGTAGTATAGTTCCACCCGTCGACCCCGGGGAGCTGTTTTTT	CASSIVPPVDPGELFF
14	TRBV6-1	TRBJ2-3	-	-	TGTGCCAGCAGCTACGCCGGGGAGGTTTTGGCGCAGTATTTT	CASSYAGEVLAQYF
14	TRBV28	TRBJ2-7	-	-	TGTGCCAGCAGTTTTGGGACATCGAACTACGAGCAGTACTTC	CASSFGTSNYEQYF
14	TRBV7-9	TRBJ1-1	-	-	TGTGCCAGCAGCTTTGGACAGATCAGCTTGGAAGCTTTCTTT	CASSFGQISLEAFF
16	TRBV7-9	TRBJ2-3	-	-	TGTGCCAGCAGCTTGATTCAGGGAGTGGCGGGAGATACGCAGTATTTT	CASSLIQGVAGDTQYF
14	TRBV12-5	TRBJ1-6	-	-	TGTGCTAGTGGTGCCGGACTCATTAATTCACCCCTCCACTTT	CASGAGLINSPLHF
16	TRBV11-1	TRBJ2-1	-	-	TGTGCCAGCAGCCCAAGGGCCCCTCGCTCCTACAATGAGCAGTTCTTC	CASSPRAPRSYNEQFF
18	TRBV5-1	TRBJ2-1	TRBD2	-	TGCGCCAGCAGCATCGTTAGCGGGAGGGTAACCTCCTACAATGAGCAGTTCTTC	CASSIVSGRVTSYNEQFF
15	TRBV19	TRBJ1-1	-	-	TGTGCCAGTAGTACGTTCAGGGAGGGGGACACTGAAGCTTTCTTT	CASSTFREGDTEAFF
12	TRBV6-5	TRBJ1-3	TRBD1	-	TGTGCCAGCAGCTCGACAGGGAGTACCATATATTTT	CASSSTGSTIYF
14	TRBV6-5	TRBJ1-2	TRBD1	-	TGTGCCAGCAGCACCGGACAGGGGCTGAAAGGCTACACCTTC	CASSTGQGLKGYTF
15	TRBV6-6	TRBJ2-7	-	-	TGTGCCAGCAGTAGAACAGCCTATGGGTCTTACGAGCAGTACTTC	CASSRTAYGSYEQYF
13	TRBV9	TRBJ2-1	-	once	TGTGCCAGCAGCCGTAAGGGGCTAGGTGAGCAGTTCTTC	CASSRKGLGEQFF
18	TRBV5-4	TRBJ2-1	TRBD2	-	TGTGCCAGCAGCTTGTTAGCGGGAGGGCCTCGCTCCTACAATGAGCAGTTCTTC	CASSLLAGGPRSYNEQFF
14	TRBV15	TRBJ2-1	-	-	TGTGCCACCAGCAGAGAGGCCAGGTTAAGTGAGCAGTTCTTC	CATSREARLSEQFF
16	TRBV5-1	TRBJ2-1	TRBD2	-	TGCGCCAGCAGCTTGGTGCGGACTAGCAGTCCTAATGAGCAGTTCTTC	CASSLVRTSSPNEQFF
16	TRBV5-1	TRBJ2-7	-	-	TGCGCCAGCAGCTTGGGTGGCGGGATGAGCTCCTACGAGCAGTACTTC	CASSLGGGMSSYEQYF
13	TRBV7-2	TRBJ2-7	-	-	TGTGCCAGCTCATATTCTGGTGCCGGCGAGCAGTACTTC	CASSYSGAGEQYF
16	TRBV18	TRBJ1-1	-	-	TGTGCCAGCTCATCGAGGACGGACTACCCCGACACTGAAGCTTTCTTT	CASSSRTDYPDTEAFF
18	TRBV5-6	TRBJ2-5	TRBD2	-	TGTGCCAGCAGCGACAATTATGGACTAGCGGGAGCCGGTGAGACCCAGTACTTC	CASSDNYGLAGAGETQYF
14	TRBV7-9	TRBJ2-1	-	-	TGTGCCAGCAGCGCGGCCTTCTCCTACAATGAGCAGTTCTTC	CASSAAFSYNEQFF
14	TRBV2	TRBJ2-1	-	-	TGTGCCAGCACCTACGGGAGCTCCTACAATGAGCAGTTCTTC	CASTYGSSYNEQFF
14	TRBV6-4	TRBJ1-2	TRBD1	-	TGTGCCAGCACCCGGACAGGGTCGGATTTGGGCTACACCTTC	CASTRTGSDLGYTF
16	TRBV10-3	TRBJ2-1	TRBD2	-	TGTGCCATCAGTGAACATGGACTAGCGGGGGGAAGTGAGCAGTTCTTC	CAISEHGLAGGSEQFF
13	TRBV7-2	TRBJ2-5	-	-	TGTGCCAGCAGCTTGGGGGACCAAGAGACCCAGTACTTC	CASSLGDQETQYF
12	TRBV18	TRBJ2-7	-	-	TGTGCCAGCTCACTAGTTCGGGACGAACCGTACTTC	CASSLVRDEPYF
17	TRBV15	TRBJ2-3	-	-	TGTGCCACCAGCAGAGAAGGCGGGGGCCGGAGTACAGATACGCAGTATTTT	CATSREGGGRSTDTQYF
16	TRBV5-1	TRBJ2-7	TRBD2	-	TGCGCCAGCAGTCCTAGGACTAGCGGGGGCTCCTACGAGCAGTACTTC	CASSPRTSGGSYEQYF
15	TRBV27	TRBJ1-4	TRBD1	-	TGTGCCTGCTCCAAGGACAGGATTTTATATGAAAAACTGTTTTTT	CACSKDRILYEKLFF